This T cell receptor (beta chain) stems from a study of CD8+CD57+ T cells in acquired aplastic anemia. V trimming: 0 bases; J trimming: 8 bases; junction bases outside the gene matches: 6. The germline V gene encodes CDR1 WSHSY and CDR2 SAAADI. The CDR3 has 14 amino acids. This clonotype was counted at least ten times. Genomic DNA served as template for TCR beta VDJ and CDR3 profiling. TCRdb re-called the reads with MiXCR, one entry per CDR3 protein. The sample includes 35,000 to 45,000 distinct CDR3 sequences, 65% to 80% of them seen just once. Sequenced sample: sorted CD4+, CD8+, or CD8+CD57+ T cells (not recorded which) from PBMCs. The chain employs TRBV10-2 and TRBJ1-2; 7 bases agree with TRBD1. This clonotype originated in a human donor in good health, serving as a control. CDR3 DNA: TGCGCCAGCAGTGAGTCGACAGGGCTGGAAGGCTACACCTTC. Its translation: CASSESTGLEGYTF.